The rows below give T cell receptor beta chains drawn from one sample of a study of cytomegalovirus exposure and HLA in healthy donors. Only in-frame clones appear in the TCRdb table, and some are missing; sequencing was by immunoSEQ multiplex PCR. This sample has some 130,000 clones, with roughly 93% found just once. The material sequenced was PBMCs. The receptor source for this set is a man younger than 30 in good health and CMV-seropositive. The CDR3 runs from the conserved cysteine through the conserved F or W. Fields, in order: clone size, D gene, V gene, CDR3 protein. A D gene is named only where the DNA matches it firmly. Size is omitted from some rows. Given values are once, few, many or a class for expanded clones.

-	-	TRBV6-8	CASSYPPTRVWDYEQYF
-	TRBD1	TRBV28	CASSLVLIGGVNYGYTF
-	TRBD2	TRBV6-5	CASSLTGLAINEQFF
-	-	TRBV29-1	CSVEDPRGSGYTF
-	-	TRBV7-2	CASSPAGAYYEQYF
-	-	TRBV5-1	CASSTLGHDYNSPLHF
-	-	TRBV19	CASTKPGGEAFF
-	-	TRBV2	CASRGLHSYNEQFF
-	TRBD2	TRBV5-5	CASSLGTSGYTDTQYF
-	-	TRBV5-6	CASSLGGDTLTEKLFF
-	-	TRBV6-6	CASTQLEGSGYTF
-	-	TRBV6-6	CASSPPPGDTQYF
-	TRBD2	TRBV27	CASRLAGGTDTQYF
-	TRBD1	TRBV27	CASSPEGAGGYTF
-	-	TRBV7-2	CASSLSRAALGTQYF
-	-	TRBV29-1	CSAAGGQGYGYTF
-	-	TRBV2	CASRLLGLIDTQYF
-	-	TRBV5-1	CASSFTVGGANTEAFF
-	-	TRBV2	CARALPGGTYNEQFF
once	TRBD1	TRBV27	CASSLSSGGPGLRTEAFF
-	-	TRBV2	CAKQGGSRNEQFF
-	TRBD2	TRBV29-1	CSVVIMGGREETQYF
few	-	TRBV29-1	CSVLRAYEQYF
-	TRBD2	TRBV6-5	CASRRGLAGGSEQFF
-	TRBD2	TRBV28	CASSRPFPGTRGSEQFF